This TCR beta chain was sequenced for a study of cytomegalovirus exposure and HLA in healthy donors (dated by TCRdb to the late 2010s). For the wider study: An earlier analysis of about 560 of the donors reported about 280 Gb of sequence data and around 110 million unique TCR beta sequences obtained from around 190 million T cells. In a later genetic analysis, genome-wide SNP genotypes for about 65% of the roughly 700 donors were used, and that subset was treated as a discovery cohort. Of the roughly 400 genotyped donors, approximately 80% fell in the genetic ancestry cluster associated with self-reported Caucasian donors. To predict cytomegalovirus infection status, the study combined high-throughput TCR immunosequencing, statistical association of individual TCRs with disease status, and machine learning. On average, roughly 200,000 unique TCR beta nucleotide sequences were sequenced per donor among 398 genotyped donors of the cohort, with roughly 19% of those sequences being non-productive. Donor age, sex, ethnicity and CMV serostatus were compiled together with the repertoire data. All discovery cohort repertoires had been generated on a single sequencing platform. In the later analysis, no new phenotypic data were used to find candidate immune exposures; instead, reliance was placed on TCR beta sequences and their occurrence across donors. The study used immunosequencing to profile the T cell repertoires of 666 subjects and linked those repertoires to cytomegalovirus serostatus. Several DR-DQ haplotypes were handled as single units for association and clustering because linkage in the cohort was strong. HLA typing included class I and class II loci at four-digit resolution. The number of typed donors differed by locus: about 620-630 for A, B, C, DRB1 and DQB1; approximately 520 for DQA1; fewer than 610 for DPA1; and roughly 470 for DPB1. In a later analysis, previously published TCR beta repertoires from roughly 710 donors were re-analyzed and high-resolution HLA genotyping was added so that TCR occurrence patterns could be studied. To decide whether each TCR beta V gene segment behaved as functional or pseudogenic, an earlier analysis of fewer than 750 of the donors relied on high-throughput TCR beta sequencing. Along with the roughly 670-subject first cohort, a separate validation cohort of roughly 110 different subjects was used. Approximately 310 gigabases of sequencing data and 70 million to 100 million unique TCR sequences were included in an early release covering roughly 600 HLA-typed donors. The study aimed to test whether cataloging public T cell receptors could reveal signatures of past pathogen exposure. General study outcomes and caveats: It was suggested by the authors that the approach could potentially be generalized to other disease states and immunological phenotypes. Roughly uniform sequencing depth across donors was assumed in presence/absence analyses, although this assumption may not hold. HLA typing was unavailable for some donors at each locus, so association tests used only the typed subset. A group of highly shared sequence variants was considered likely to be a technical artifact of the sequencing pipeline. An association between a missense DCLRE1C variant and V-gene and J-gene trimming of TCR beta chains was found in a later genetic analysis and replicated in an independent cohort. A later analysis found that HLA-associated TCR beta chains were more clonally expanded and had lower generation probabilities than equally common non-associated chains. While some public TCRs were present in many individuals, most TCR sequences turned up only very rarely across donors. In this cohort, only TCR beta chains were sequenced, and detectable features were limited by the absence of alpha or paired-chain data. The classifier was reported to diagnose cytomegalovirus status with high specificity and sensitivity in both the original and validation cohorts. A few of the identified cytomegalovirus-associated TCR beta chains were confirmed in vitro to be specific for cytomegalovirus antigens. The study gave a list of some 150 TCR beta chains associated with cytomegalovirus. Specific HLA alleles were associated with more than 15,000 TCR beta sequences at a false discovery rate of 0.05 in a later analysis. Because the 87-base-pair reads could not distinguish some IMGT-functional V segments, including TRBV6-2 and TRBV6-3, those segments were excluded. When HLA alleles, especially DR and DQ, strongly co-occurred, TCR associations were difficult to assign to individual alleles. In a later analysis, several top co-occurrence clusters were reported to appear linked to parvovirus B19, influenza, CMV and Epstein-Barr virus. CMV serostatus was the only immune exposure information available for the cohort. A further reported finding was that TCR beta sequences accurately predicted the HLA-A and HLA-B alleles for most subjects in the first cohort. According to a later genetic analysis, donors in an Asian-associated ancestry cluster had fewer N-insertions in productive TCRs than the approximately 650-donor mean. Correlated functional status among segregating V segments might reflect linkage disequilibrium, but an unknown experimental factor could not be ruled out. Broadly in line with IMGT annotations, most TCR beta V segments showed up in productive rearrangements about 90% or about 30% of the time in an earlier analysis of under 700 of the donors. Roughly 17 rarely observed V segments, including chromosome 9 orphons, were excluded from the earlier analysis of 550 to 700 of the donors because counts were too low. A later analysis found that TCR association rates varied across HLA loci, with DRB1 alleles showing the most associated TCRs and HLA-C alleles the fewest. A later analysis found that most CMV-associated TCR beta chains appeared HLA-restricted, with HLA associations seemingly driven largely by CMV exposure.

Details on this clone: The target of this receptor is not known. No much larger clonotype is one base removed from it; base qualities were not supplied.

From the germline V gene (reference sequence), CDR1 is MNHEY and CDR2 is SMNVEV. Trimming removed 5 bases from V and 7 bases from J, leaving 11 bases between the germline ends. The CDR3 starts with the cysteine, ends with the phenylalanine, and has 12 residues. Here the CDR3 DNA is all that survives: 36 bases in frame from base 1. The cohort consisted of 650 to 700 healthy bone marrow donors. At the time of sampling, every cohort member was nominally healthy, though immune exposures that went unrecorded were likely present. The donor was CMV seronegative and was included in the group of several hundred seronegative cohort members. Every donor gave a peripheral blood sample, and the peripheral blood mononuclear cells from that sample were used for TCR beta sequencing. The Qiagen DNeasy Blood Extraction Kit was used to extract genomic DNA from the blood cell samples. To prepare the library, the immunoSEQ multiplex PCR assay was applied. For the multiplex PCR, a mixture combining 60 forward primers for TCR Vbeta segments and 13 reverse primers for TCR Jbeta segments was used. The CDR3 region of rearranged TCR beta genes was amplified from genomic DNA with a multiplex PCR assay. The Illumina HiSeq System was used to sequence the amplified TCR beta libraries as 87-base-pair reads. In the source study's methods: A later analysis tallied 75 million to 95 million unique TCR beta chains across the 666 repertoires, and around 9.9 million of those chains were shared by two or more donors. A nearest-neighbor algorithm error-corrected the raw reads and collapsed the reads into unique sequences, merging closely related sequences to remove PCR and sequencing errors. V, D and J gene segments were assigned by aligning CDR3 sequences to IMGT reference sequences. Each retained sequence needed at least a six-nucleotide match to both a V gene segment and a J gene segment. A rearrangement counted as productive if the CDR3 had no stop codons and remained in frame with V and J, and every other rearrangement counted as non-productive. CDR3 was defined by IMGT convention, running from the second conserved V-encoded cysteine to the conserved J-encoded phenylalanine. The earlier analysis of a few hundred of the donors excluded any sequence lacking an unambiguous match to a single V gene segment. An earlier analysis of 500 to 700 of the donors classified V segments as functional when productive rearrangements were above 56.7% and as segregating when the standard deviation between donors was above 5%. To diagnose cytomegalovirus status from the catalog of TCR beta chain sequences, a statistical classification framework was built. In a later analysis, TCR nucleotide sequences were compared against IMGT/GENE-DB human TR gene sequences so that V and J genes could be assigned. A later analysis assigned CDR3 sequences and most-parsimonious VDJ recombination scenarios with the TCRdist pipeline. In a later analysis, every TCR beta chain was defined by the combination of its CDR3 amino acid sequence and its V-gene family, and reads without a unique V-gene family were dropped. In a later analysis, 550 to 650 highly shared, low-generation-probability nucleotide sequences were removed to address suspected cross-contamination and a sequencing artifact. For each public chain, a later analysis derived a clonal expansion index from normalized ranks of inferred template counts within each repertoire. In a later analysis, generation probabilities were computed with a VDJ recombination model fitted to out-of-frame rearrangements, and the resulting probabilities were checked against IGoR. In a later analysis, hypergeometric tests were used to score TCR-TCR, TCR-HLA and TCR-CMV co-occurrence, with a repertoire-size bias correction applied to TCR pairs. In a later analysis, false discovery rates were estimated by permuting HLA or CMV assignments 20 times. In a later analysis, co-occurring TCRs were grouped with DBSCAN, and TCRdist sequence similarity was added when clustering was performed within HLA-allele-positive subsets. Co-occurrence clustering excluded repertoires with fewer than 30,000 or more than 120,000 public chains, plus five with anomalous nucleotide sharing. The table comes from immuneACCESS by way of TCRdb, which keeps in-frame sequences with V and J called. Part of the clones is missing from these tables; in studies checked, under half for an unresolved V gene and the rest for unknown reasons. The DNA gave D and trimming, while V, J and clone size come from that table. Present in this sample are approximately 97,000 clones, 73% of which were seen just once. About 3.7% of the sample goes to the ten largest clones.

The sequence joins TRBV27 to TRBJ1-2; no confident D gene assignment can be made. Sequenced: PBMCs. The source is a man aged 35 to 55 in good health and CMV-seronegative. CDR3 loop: CASSGTGLGYTF. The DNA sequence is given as TGTGCCAGCAGTGGTACGGGTCTTGGCTACACCTTC.